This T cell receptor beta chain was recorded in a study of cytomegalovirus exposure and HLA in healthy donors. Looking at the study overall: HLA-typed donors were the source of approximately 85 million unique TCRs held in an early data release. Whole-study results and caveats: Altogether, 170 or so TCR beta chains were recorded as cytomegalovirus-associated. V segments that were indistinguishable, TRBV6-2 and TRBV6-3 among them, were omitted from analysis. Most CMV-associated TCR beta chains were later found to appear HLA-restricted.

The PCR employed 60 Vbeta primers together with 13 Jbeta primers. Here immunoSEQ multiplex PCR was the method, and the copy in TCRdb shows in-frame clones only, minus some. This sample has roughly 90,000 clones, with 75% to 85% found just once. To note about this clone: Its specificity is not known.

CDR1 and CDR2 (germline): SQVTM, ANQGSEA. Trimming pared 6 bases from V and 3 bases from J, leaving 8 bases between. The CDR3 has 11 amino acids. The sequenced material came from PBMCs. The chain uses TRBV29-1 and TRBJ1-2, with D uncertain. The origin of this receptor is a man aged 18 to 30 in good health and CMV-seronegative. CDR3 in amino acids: CSVQIHYGYTF. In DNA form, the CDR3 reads TGCAGCGTACAGATTCACTATGGCTACACCTTC.